A selection of T cell receptor beta chains follows, all from one sample in a study of cytomegalovirus exposure and HLA in healthy donors. The data were produced by immunoSEQ multiplex PCR, yet TCRdb's version contains in-frame clones alone and is incomplete. Among tens of thousands of clones, 63% were seen once, and the ten largest hold roughly 5.6%. The sequencing input was PBMCs. Every receptor here comes from a man aged 30-40 years in good health and CMV-seropositive. The CDR3 runs from the conserved cysteine through the conserved F or W. A D gene is named only where the DNA matches it firmly. Clone size is given for some rows only: seen once, a few or many times, or a class if the clone is expanded.

CDR3aa,CDR3nt,j_gene,abundance,d_gene,v_gene
CASSSAGGQIGELFF,TGTGCCAGCAGTTCAGCGGGGGGCCAAATCGGGGAGCTGTTTTTT,TRBJ2-2,-,TRBD2,TRBV11-2
CASSLGRPTNYGYTF,TGTGCCAGCAGCTTAGGCAGGCCAACTAACTATGGCTACACCTTC,TRBJ1-2,once,-,TRBV7-9
CASSTRTGYEQFF,TGCGCCAGCAGCACAAGGACAGGGTATGAGCAGTTCTTC,TRBJ2-1,-,TRBD1,TRBV5-1
CATSPGQETQYF,TGTGCCACCAGCCCCGGCCAAGAGACCCAGTACTTC,TRBJ2-5,-,-,TRBV15
CASTFPVRGPGEQYF,TGTGCCAGCACCTTCCCCGTTAGGGGGCCGGGGGAGCAGTACTTC,TRBJ2-7,-,TRBD1,TRBV6-1
CASSPVGRIYEQYF,TGTGCCAGCAGCCCTGTGGGCAGGATCTACGAGCAGTACTTC,TRBJ2-7,once,-,TRBV5-6
CASSPTGDGELFF,TGCGCCAGCAGCCCCACAGGGGATGGGGAGCTGTTTTTT,TRBJ2-2,-,TRBD1,TRBV5-1
CASSESYSLYEQYF,TGCGCCAGCAGTGAGTCTTACAGCCTATACGAGCAGTACTTC,TRBJ2-7,-,-,TRBV10-2
CASSPTGGREKLFF,TGTGCTAGCAGCCCGACAGGGGGCCGAGAAAAACTGTTTTTT,TRBJ1-4,few,TRBD1,TRBV7-7
CSVQDSINQPQHF,TGCAGCGTCCAAGACAGCATAAATCAGCCCCAGCATTTT,TRBJ1-5,-,-,TRBV29-1
CASSPRVRANTGELFF,TGTGCCAGCAGCCCGCGGGTGAGGGCGAACACCGGGGAGCTGTTTTTT,TRBJ2-2,-,-,TRBV27
CASSQDRDSNQPQHF,TGCGCCAGCAGCCAGGACAGGGATAGCAATCAGCCCCAGCATTTT,TRBJ1-5,few,TRBD1,TRBV4-3
CASSPATGYITEAFF,TGTGCCAGCAGTCCCGCGACAGGGTATATCACTGAAGCTTTCTTT,TRBJ1-1,-,TRBD1,TRBV28
CASSDRLSTEAFF,TGTGCCAGCAGTGACAGGTTGAGCACTGAAGCTTTCTTT,TRBJ1-1,-,-,TRBV6-6
CASSQGTAPRGETQYF,TGCGCCAGCAGCCAAGGGACAGCTCCACGGGGGGAGACCCAGTACTTC,TRBJ2-5,-,-,TRBV5-1
CASSLEIGAGTF,TGTGCCAGCAGCCTAGAAATAGGGGCAGGGACCTTC,TRBJ1-2,-,-,TRBV9
CASSLLPPIRTGSQETQYF,TGTGCCAGCAGCTTACTACCCCCGATCAGAACAGGGTCCCAAGAGACCCAGTACTTC,TRBJ2-5,once,-,TRBV7-3
CASSLRPRQGTEAFF,TGTGCCAGCAGCCTCCGACCCCGGCAGGGCACTGAAGCTTTCTTT,TRBJ1-1,-,-,TRBV9
CASRGQGAINQPQHF,TGTGCCAGCAGAGGACAGGGGGCAATCAATCAGCCCCAGCATTTT,TRBJ1-5,-,TRBD1,TRBV28
CASSSGLTSGGGEETQYF,TGTGCCAGCAGTTCTGGCTTAACTAGCGGGGGGGGAGAAGAGACCCAGTACTTC,TRBJ2-5,few,TRBD2,TRBV5-4
CASSLDLAGSYEQYF,TGTGCCAGCAGCTTAGATTTGGCTGGTTCCTACGAGCAGTACTTC,TRBJ2-7,-,-,TRBV7-7
CAFGTGGMDTQYF,TGTGCCTTTGGGACAGGGGGCATGGATACGCAGTATTTT,TRBJ2-3,few,TRBD1,TRBV30
CASSQDSLRPQHF,TGCGCCAGCAGCCAAGATAGCCTTCGACCCCAGCATTTT,TRBJ1-5,-,-,TRBV4-1
CASSAAGGPGEQYF,TGTGCCAGCAGTGCAGCGGGAGGGCCTGGGGAGCAGTACTTC,TRBJ2-7,-,TRBD2,TRBV25-1
CASSRTLRQTQYF,TGTGCCAGCAGTCGGACACTTCGACAGACCCAGTACTTC,TRBJ2-5,-,-,TRBV6-1
CASSQPGGGLEQFF,TGCGCCAGCAGCCAACCCGGGGGAGGGCTTGAGCAGTTCTTC,TRBJ2-1,-,TRBD2,TRBV4-1
CASKGPRDSNSPFHF,TGTGCCAGCAAGGGTCCGCGGGACAGTAATTCCCCCTTCCACTTT,TRBJ1-6,-,TRBD1,TRBV2
CATSREGTGGAGKTQYF,TGTGCCACCAGCAGAGAAGGGACAGGGGGCGCAGGGAAGACCCAGTACTTC,TRBJ2-5,few,TRBD1,TRBV15
CASRGRGYSNEKLFF,TGTGCCAGCAGGGGTAGGGGCTATAGTAATGAAAAACTGTTTTTT,TRBJ1-4,-,-,TRBV13